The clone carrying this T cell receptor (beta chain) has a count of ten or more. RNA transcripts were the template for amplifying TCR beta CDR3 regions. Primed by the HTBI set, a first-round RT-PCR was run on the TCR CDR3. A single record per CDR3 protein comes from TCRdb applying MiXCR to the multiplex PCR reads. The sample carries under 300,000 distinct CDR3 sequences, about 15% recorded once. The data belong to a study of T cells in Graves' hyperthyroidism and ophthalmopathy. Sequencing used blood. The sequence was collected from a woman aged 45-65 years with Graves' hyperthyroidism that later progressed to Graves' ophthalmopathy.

The CDR3 reads CSAAGRIYEQYF. Here the CDR3 DNA reads TGCAGTGCGGCTGGACGGATCTACGAGCAGTACTTC. The chain employs TRBV20-1 and TRBJ2-7; D gene ambiguous. Trimming removed 6 bases from V and 3 bases from J, with 12 bases in between. The CDR3 runs to 12 residues. CDR1 is DFQATT and CDR2 is SNEGSKA in the germline V gene (reference sequence).